This TCR beta chain is drawn from a study of early T cells in non-severe SARS-CoV-2 infection. At the level of the study: Unsorted whole-blood RNA was sequenced in bulk, leaving chains unpaired. Overall study results and limits: CD4 and private specificities were missed by VDJdb matching, which favored anti-spike CD8 responses.

With respect to this clonotype: Its cognate antigen is unknown. A single base separates this from a much larger clone, so it may be a read error.

The TCR library protocol was used to attach unique molecular identifiers. These identifiers were attached to individual cDNA molecules. One entry per CDR3 protein results from TCRdb running MiXCR on the 5' RACE reads. The table has roughly 41,000 distinct CDR3 sequences, 5.4% seen once. Germline V gene data show CDR1 as SQVTM and CDR2 as ANQGSEA. The CDR3 is made up of 12 amino acids. Sequenced here: whole blood, sampled at baseline. This TCR came from an adult who was a healthcare worker with PCR-confirmed SARS-CoV-2 infection or an uninfected control (not recorded which). The genes are TRBV29-1 and TRBJ2-1; the D is unclear. The CDR3 reads CIVEASYNEQFF. As DNA, the CDR3 is TGCATCGTTGAAGCCTCCTACAATGAGCAGTTCTTC.